This T cell receptor (beta chain) was documented in a study of cytomegalovirus exposure and HLA in healthy donors. Study background: The study's early data release held roughly 91 million unique TCRs from HLA-typed donors.

V shed 5 bases, J shed 3 bases, and the junction held 15 bases outside the gene matches. Germline V gene lookup returns CDR1 KGHSH and CDR2 LQKENI. CDR3 length equals 17 residues. The PCR ran on 60 Vbeta and 13 Jbeta primers. TCRdb's copy holds only in-frame clones and misses some; the assay was immunoSEQ multiplex PCR. Here the sample spans about 130,000 clones, roughly four fifths being singletons. Study observations and caveats: CMV serostatus was the sole immune exposure data available. Per published reports, the classifier diagnosed cytomegalovirus status with high specificity and sensitivity.

Nominal health characterized the donors when sampled, though unrecorded immune exposures were likely. As to this clone: Its antigen is still unknown.

The specimen sequenced was PBMCs. The origin of this receptor is a woman aged 50 to 60 in good health and CMV-seropositive. The V call is TRBV18, the J call TRBJ2-7; 8 nucleotides align to TRBD2. CDR3 residues: CASSSLAGHGGDYEQYF. The CDR3 DNA reads as TGTGCCAGCTCATCCCTAGCGGGCCACGGGGGAGACTACGAGCAGTACTTC.